A selection of T cell receptor beta chains follows, all from one sample in a study of cytotoxic CD8 clonotypes in ibrutinib-treated CLL. Clones were read by immunoSEQ multiplex PCR, and TCRdb kept only the in-frame ones, dropping some. This sample carries 200,000 or so clones, roughly 65% of them seen once, and the ten largest clones take 5.5% to 6%. The specimen comprised PBMCs, sampled after 12 months of ibrutinib treatment. The origin of the receptors is a human donor with chronic lymphocytic leukemia. Both conserved end residues are part of each CDR3. The D gene is left open where the match is weak. Clone size is shown for a subset of rows, as once, few, many or a class of expanded clone.

abundance: -
d_gene: -
v_gene: TRBV6-1
j_gene: TRBJ2-5
CDR3nt: TGTGCCAGCAGTGACTCACTGCTTCTACAAGAGACCCAGTACTTC
CDR3aa: CASSDSLLLQETQYF

abundance: -
d_gene: -
v_gene: TRBV4-2
j_gene: TRBJ1-5
CDR3nt: TGTGCCAGCAGCCCGCAGGGGAAACCGGGGGATCAGCCCCAGCATTTT
CDR3aa: CASSPQGKPGDQPQHF

abundance: once
d_gene: TRBD1
v_gene: TRBV19
j_gene: TRBJ1-2
CDR3nt: TGTGCCAGTAGTATCGGACAGGGGACCCGAGTCTACACCTTC
CDR3aa: CASSIGQGTRVYTF

abundance: -
d_gene: TRBD2
v_gene: TRBV5-6
j_gene: TRBJ2-5
CDR3nt: TGTGCCAGCAGCACCGGACTAGCGGGGGTTGGGGAGACCCAGTACTTC
CDR3aa: CASSTGLAGVGETQYF

abundance: few
d_gene: TRBD2
v_gene: TRBV2
j_gene: TRBJ2-1
CDR3nt: TGTGCCAGCAGTGAAGGGGTGGCGGGGGGGCCGTTCTTC
CDR3aa: CASSEGVAGGPFF

abundance: -
d_gene: -
v_gene: TRBV18
j_gene: TRBJ2-1
CDR3nt: TGTGCCAGCTTCGACGGGGATTCCTACAATGAGCAGTTCTTC
CDR3aa: CASFDGDSYNEQFF

abundance: -
d_gene: TRBD1
v_gene: TRBV19
j_gene: TRBJ1-1
CDR3nt: TGTGCCAGTATCCTGACAGGGACCACTGAAGCTTTCTTT
CDR3aa: CASILTGTTEAFF

abundance: many
d_gene: TRBD1
v_gene: TRBV7-2
j_gene: TRBJ1-2
CDR3nt: TGTGCCAGCAGCTTGGTGGGACAGGGAAACTATGGCTACACCTTC
CDR3aa: CASSLVGQGNYGYTF

abundance: few
d_gene: TRBD1
v_gene: TRBV6-5
j_gene: TRBJ1-2
CDR3nt: TGTGCCAGCAGTTACTCGACAGGGGACGGTGGCTACACCTTC
CDR3aa: CASSYSTGDGGYTF

abundance: -
d_gene: -
v_gene: TRBV28
j_gene: TRBJ1-1
CDR3nt: TGTGCCAGCAGTTTATTCAGGGTGAACACTGAAGCTTTCTTT
CDR3aa: CASSLFRVNTEAFF

abundance: once
d_gene: -
v_gene: TRBV5-1
j_gene: TRBJ1-1
CDR3nt: TGCGCCAGCAGCTTACAGGGAATGAACACTGAAGCTTTCTTT
CDR3aa: CASSLQGMNTEAFF

abundance: -
d_gene: TRBD1
v_gene: TRBV5-8
j_gene: TRBJ2-3
CDR3nt: TGTGCCAGCAGCCTCCCCGGGACAGGGGGGACAGATACGCAGTATTTT
CDR3aa: CASSLPGTGGTDTQYF

abundance: -
d_gene: -
v_gene: TRBV5-5
j_gene: TRBJ1-6
CDR3nt: TGTGCCAGCAATGAGGTAAATGCACCCCTCCACTTT
CDR3aa: CASNEVNAPLHF

abundance: -
d_gene: TRBD1
v_gene: TRBV4-2
j_gene: TRBJ1-1
CDR3nt: TGTGCCAGCAGCCAAACGGGACAGGCAATCATGAACACTGAAGCTTTCTTT
CDR3aa: CASSQTGQAIMNTEAFF

abundance: -
d_gene: TRBD2
v_gene: TRBV9
j_gene: TRBJ2-3
CDR3nt: TGTGCCAGCAGCGTAGTAGCGGGAGGGACGGATACGCAGTATTTT
CDR3aa: CASSVVAGGTDTQYF

abundance: -
d_gene: TRBD2
v_gene: TRBV6-5
j_gene: TRBJ2-3
CDR3nt: TGTGCCAGCAGACCCAGCGGGAGAGGCACAGATACGCAGTATTTT
CDR3aa: CASRPSGRGTDTQYF

abundance: -
d_gene: TRBD1
v_gene: TRBV30
j_gene: TRBJ1-5
CDR3nt: TGTGCCTGGAGCGGTAACAGGGGGAGCAATCAGCCCCAGCATTTT
CDR3aa: CAWSGNRGSNQPQHF

abundance: -
d_gene: TRBD1
v_gene: TRBV4-1
j_gene: TRBJ1-4
CDR3nt: TGCGCCAGCAGCCAAGATGAGACAGGGTTTAATGAAAAACTGTTTTTT
CDR3aa: CASSQDETGFNEKLFF

abundance: -
d_gene: -
v_gene: TRBV18
j_gene: TRBJ1-2
CDR3nt: TGTGCCAGCTCACCACCGAATGGCAGGAACTGTACCTTC
CDR3aa: CASSPPNGRNCTF

abundance: -
d_gene: -
v_gene: TRBV28
j_gene: TRBJ1-1
CDR3nt: TGTGCCAGCAGTCCAGGGGACACTGAAGCTTTCTTT
CDR3aa: CASSPGDTEAFF

abundance: -
d_gene: -
v_gene: TRBV30
j_gene: TRBJ1-5
CDR3nt: TGTGCCTGGAGTGTACGAGCCCGAAATCAGCCCCAGCATTTT
CDR3aa: CAWSVRARNQPQHF

abundance: -
d_gene: -
v_gene: TRBV5-1
j_gene: TRBJ2-2
CDR3nt: TGCGCCAGCAGCTTGGGTTCATTCACCGGGGAGCTGTTTTTT
CDR3aa: CASSLGSFTGELFF

abundance: once
d_gene: -
v_gene: TRBV7-8
j_gene: TRBJ2-1
CDR3nt: TGTGCCAGCAGCTTAGAGCCGGGGAGCTCCTACAATGAGCAGTTCTTC
CDR3aa: CASSLEPGSSYNEQFF

abundance: -
d_gene: -
v_gene: TRBV18
j_gene: TRBJ1-4
CDR3nt: TGTGCCAGCTCAGTCAGACAGAACGAAAAACTGTTTTTT
CDR3aa: CASSVRQNEKLFF

abundance: -
d_gene: -
v_gene: TRBV28
j_gene: TRBJ1-5
CDR3nt: TGTGCCAGCAGACCACCGGGGGACGGACAGCCCCAGCATTTT
CDR3aa: CASRPPGDGQPQHF

abundance: once
d_gene: -
v_gene: TRBV5-1
j_gene: TRBJ1-5
CDR3nt: TGCGCCAGCGACCTACCGGGCCCTCCTTTTGAACCCCAGCATTTT
CDR3aa: CASDLPGPPFEPQHF

abundance: -
d_gene: TRBD1
v_gene: TRBV7-2
j_gene: TRBJ1-1
CDR3nt: TGTGCCAGCACCTCAGGGGGTGTGGGGAACACTGAAGCTTTCTTT
CDR3aa: CASTSGGVGNTEAFF

abundance: -
d_gene: -
v_gene: TRBV5-1
j_gene: TRBJ2-3
CDR3nt: TGCGCCAGCAGCAGGGATAGGGGCGCCACAGATACGCAGTATTTT
CDR3aa: CASSRDRGATDTQYF

abundance: -
d_gene: -
v_gene: TRBV28
j_gene: TRBJ2-7
CDR3nt: TGTGCCAGCAGTTCAACCGGGGGCGCCGACTCCTACGAGCAGTACTTC
CDR3aa: CASSSTGGADSYEQYF

abundance: -
d_gene: TRBD1
v_gene: TRBV7-2
j_gene: TRBJ2-7
CDR3nt: TGTGCCAGCAGCCTCCTCGGACAGGCTAGGACCGAGCAGTACTTC
CDR3aa: CASSLLGQARTEQYF

abundance: once
d_gene: TRBD2
v_gene: TRBV30
j_gene: TRBJ2-5
CDR3nt: TGTGCCTGGAGAGCTAGCGGGAGCTCGGAGACCCAGTACTTC
CDR3aa: CAWRASGSSETQYF

abundance: -
d_gene: -
v_gene: TRBV2
j_gene: TRBJ2-1
CDR3nt: TGTGCCAGCACCCCAGGGGTGCGTGGTGAGCAGTTCTTC
CDR3aa: CASTPGVRGEQFF

abundance: -
d_gene: TRBD1
v_gene: TRBV7-3
j_gene: TRBJ2-6
CDR3nt: TGTGCCAGCAGCCGAAGTCGAGGGACAGGGGGCTCTGGGGCCAACGTCCTGACTTTC
CDR3aa: CASSRSRGTGGSGANVLTF

abundance: -
d_gene: -
v_gene: TRBV7-2
j_gene: TRBJ2-7
CDR3nt: TGTGCCAGCAGCCCCTCCGGGGACCTTCAGTACTTC
CDR3aa: CASSPSGDLQYF

abundance: -
d_gene: -
v_gene: TRBV7-2
j_gene: TRBJ1-5
CDR3nt: TGTGCCAGCGGAGAAGGGACGGCTCATAGCAATCAGCCCCAGCATTTT
CDR3aa: CASGEGTAHSNQPQHF

abundance: -
d_gene: -
v_gene: TRBV7-2
j_gene: TRBJ1-4
CDR3nt: TGTGCCAGCAGCTTACGTACCGAGGGTGAAAAACTGTTTTTT
CDR3aa: CASSLRTEGEKLFF

abundance: -
d_gene: TRBD1
v_gene: TRBV5-6
j_gene: TRBJ1-2
CDR3nt: TGTGCCAGCAGCTTCCCCAGGGGGCAAGGGGCAGGCTACACCTTC
CDR3aa: CASSFPRGQGAGYTF

abundance: -
d_gene: TRBD2
v_gene: TRBV27
j_gene: TRBJ2-5
CDR3nt: TGTGCCAGCAGCCCAGCTAGCGGGAGCCAAGAGACCCAGTACTTC
CDR3aa: CASSPASGSQETQYF

abundance: -
d_gene: -
v_gene: TRBV7-2
j_gene: TRBJ1-1
CDR3nt: TGTGCCAGCAGCCCGTCAAACGGGGCGGGGCTCTTAACGACAGCTTTCTTT
CDR3aa: CASSPSNGAGLLTTAFF

abundance: -
d_gene: -
v_gene: TRBV30
j_gene: TRBJ2-7
CDR3nt: TGTGCCTGGACCCCCCCAGTGAGACTAGTCTCCTACGAGCAGTACTTC
CDR3aa: CAWTPPVRLVSYEQYF

abundance: -
d_gene: -
v_gene: TRBV9
j_gene: TRBJ1-2
CDR3nt: TGTGCCAGCAGCCCAACCACCCGGATAGACTATGGCTACACCTTC
CDR3aa: CASSPTTRIDYGYTF

abundance: -
d_gene: -
v_gene: TRBV2
j_gene: TRBJ1-2
CDR3nt: TGTGCCAGCAGTGAGTCCGGGACGTATGGCTACACCTTC
CDR3aa: CASSESGTYGYTF

abundance: -
d_gene: TRBD2
v_gene: TRBV4-1
j_gene: TRBJ2-3
CDR3nt: TGCGCCAGCAGCCAAGCAGGGGCGGGGGGTAGAGATACGCAGTATTTT
CDR3aa: CASSQAGAGGRDTQYF

abundance: -
d_gene: -
v_gene: TRBV6-1
j_gene: TRBJ1-1
CDR3nt: TGTGCCAGCAGTGAGATGGCGGCAGGGCCTGAAGCTTTCTTT
CDR3aa: CASSEMAAGPEAFF

abundance: few
d_gene: -
v_gene: TRBV19
j_gene: TRBJ1-5
CDR3nt: TGTGCCAGTAGTATCCAAGGAGTGTATCAGCCCCAGCATTTT
CDR3aa: CASSIQGVYQPQHF

abundance: -
d_gene: TRBD2
v_gene: TRBV4-1
j_gene: TRBJ2-1
CDR3nt: TGCGCCAGCAGCCAGTCTAGCGGGGGGGCCGGCTACAATGAGCAGTTCTTC
CDR3aa: CASSQSSGGAGYNEQFF

abundance: -
d_gene: -
v_gene: TRBV29-1
j_gene: TRBJ2-6
CDR3nt: TGCAGCGTTGGGGGCCTTAGCTCTGGGGCCAACGTCCTGACTTTC
CDR3aa: CSVGGLSSGANVLTF

abundance: -
d_gene: -
v_gene: TRBV30
j_gene: TRBJ2-3
CDR3nt: TGTGCCTGGACGACCGGAGATACGCAGTATTTT
CDR3aa: CAWTTGDTQYF

abundance: -
d_gene: -
v_gene: TRBV18
j_gene: TRBJ1-1
CDR3nt: TGTGCCAGCTCACTGGGCCAGAACACTGAAGCTTTCTTT
CDR3aa: CASSLGQNTEAFF

abundance: -
d_gene: -
v_gene: TRBV7-9
j_gene: TRBJ1-2
CDR3nt: TGTGCCAGCAGCTTGCCCCCGGGGGCAGACTATGGCTACACCTTC
CDR3aa: CASSLPPGADYGYTF

abundance: few
d_gene: TRBD1
v_gene: TRBV6-4
j_gene: TRBJ1-1
CDR3nt: TGTGCCAGCAGTGACACCGGACAGGGCTCTCTGCTATTT
CDR3aa: CASSDTGQGSLLF

abundance: few
d_gene: -
v_gene: TRBV18
j_gene: TRBJ1-1
CDR3nt: TGTGCCAGCTCACCGGGGGTTACTGAAGCTTTCTTT
CDR3aa: CASSPGVTEAFF